This TCR beta chain originates from a study of blood T cell repertoires in COVID-19. Here immunoSEQ multiplex PCR was the method, and the copy in TCRdb shows in-frame clones only, minus some. The sample has 98,000 or so clones, approximately 83% seen once. Germline values: CDR1 MNHEY, CDR2 SMNVEV (reference sequence). J gave up 4 bases and V 8 bases, and 4 bases lay outside the gene matches. This CDR3 has 12 residues. Sequenced material: peripheral blood. The chain joins TRBV27 to TRBJ1-2, with 7 nucleotides matching TRBD1. The receptor comes from an older woman with acute or convalescent COVID-19. The CDR3 sequence: CASGRDSYGYTF. The CDR3, as DNA: TGTGCCAGCGGCCGGGACAGCTATGGCTACACCTTC.